These T cell receptor beta chains were read from a single sample in a study of cytomegalovirus exposure and HLA in healthy donors. Measured with immunoSEQ multiplex PCR; TCRdb has only the in-frame clones, and not every one. The table includes 160,000 or so clones, around 83% detected once. Sample: PBMCs. The source is a male donor in good health and CMV-seropositive. Each CDR3 is given with its conserved first and last residue. D genes are given only for firm matches. A row's size may be missing; if present it is once, few, many or a size class.

D gene,J gene,clone size,V gene,CDR3 protein,CDR3 DNA
.,TRBJ2-7,.,TRBV7-2,CASSSFPGGEQYF,TGTGCCAGCAGCTCGTTCCCCGGGGGCGAGCAGTACTTC
TRBD2,TRBJ2-1,.,TRBV27,CASTLSRGAGNEQFF,TGTGCCAGCACCCTATCGCGGGGAGCGGGGAATGAGCAGTTCTTC
.,TRBJ1-2,.,TRBV7-2,CASSLAQARDYGYTF,TGTGCCAGCAGCTTAGCGCAGGCTCGAGACTATGGCTACACCTTC
TRBD2,TRBJ2-5,few,TRBV6-1,CASSELAGGPETQYF,TGTGCCAGCAGTGAACTAGCGGGGGGGCCAGAGACCCAGTACTTC
TRBD1,TRBJ1-3,.,TRBV10-3,CAISGQGAGNTIYF,TGTGCCATCAGTGGACAGGGGGCTGGAAACACCATATATTTT
.,TRBJ2-2,few,TRBV11-2,CASSSSRVPGELFF,TGTGCCAGCAGTTCCTCCAGGGTCCCCGGGGAGCTGTTTTTT
TRBD1,TRBJ1-1,.,TRBV5-1,CASQQRQGGRGTEAFF,TGCGCCAGCCAACAAAGACAGGGGGGTCGTGGAACTGAAGCTTTCTTT
TRBD2,TRBJ2-4,.,TRBV14,CASSPGLAGGLKNIQYF,TGTGCCAGCAGCCCCGGACTAGCGGGGGGGCTAAAAAACATTCAGTACTTC
TRBD2,TRBJ2-1,.,TRBV6-6,CASSAPGLAGYNEQFF,TGTGCCAGCAGTGCGCCGGGACTAGCGGGGTACAATGAGCAGTTCTTC
.,TRBJ2-1,.,TRBV19,CASSILGFNEQFF,TGTGCCAGTAGTATTCTGGGCTTCAATGAGCAGTTCTTC
.,TRBJ1-1,.,TRBV25-1,CASSVPTGAFF,TGTGCCAGCAGTGTGCCAACCGGGGCTTTCTTT
.,TRBJ2-2,.,TRBV7-9,CASSLVSRELFF,TGTGCCAGCAGCTTAGTTTCAAGGGAGCTGTTTTTT
TRBD2,TRBJ2-1,.,TRBV5-1,CASSLGLAGVNEQFF,TGCGCCAGCAGCTTGGGGCTAGCGGGAGTCAATGAGCAGTTCTTC
TRBD1,TRBJ1-2,.,TRBV5-4,CASSFLGQGAVGYTF,TGTGCCAGCAGCTTTTTGGGACAGGGGGCGGTTGGCTACACCTTC
TRBD2,TRBJ2-1,.,TRBV5-8,CASSLSGSLINEQFF,TGTGCCAGCAGCTTAAGCGGGAGTCTGATCAATGAGCAGTTCTTC
TRBD1,TRBJ1-2,few,TRBV27,CASSPQGGGYTF,TGTGCCAGCAGTCCCCAGGGGGGCGGCTACACCTTC
TRBD1,TRBJ1-5,.,TRBV6-1,CASRTGQGANQPQHF,TGTGCCAGCAGGACTGGACAGGGAGCAAATCAGCCCCAGCATTTT
.,TRBJ2-3,.,TRBV27,CASRIVGGPSTDTQYF,TGTGCCAGCAGGATCGTTGGGGGCCCTAGCACAGATACGCAGTATTTT
.,TRBJ2-3,.,TRBV9,CASGGGRGLFTDTQYF,TGTGCCAGCGGGGGGGGCAGGGGGCTTTTCACAGATACGCAGTATTTT
TRBD1,TRBJ1-2,once,TRBV4-1,CASSRGQAFYGYTF,TGCGCCAGCAGCCGTGGACAGGCTTTCTATGGCTACACCTTC
TRBD1,TRBJ2-3,.,TRBV18,CASSPRPGGRGTDTQYF,TGTGCCAGCTCACCAAGACCAGGGGGTCGTGGCACAGATACGCAGTATTTT
TRBD1,TRBJ1-2,once,TRBV4-1,CASSHAGTGANYGYTF,TGCGCCAGCAGCCATGCCGGGACAGGGGCGAACTATGGCTACACCTTC
.,TRBJ2-1,.,TRBV9,CASSLGGVDEQFF,TGTGCCAGCAGCCTAGGGGGGGTAGATGAGCAGTTCTTC
TRBD1,TRBJ2-7,.,TRBV11-2,CASSLGMRGQAYEQYF,TGTGCCAGCAGCTTGGGTATGAGGGGGCAGGCCTACGAGCAGTACTTC
.,TRBJ1-2,once,TRBV19,CASSPFPRGARGYTF,TGTGCCAGTAGCCCCTTCCCTCGGGGGGCGCGGGGCTACACCTTC
TRBD1,TRBJ1-2,.,TRBV11-2,CASSLGQGLNYGYTF,TGTGCCAGCAGCTTAGGACAGGGGCTTAACTATGGCTACACCTTC
.,TRBJ1-4,.,TRBV5-1,CASSLEGNEKLFF,TGCGCCAGCAGCTTGGAGGGGAATGAAAAACTGTTTTTT
.,TRBJ2-1,.,TRBV11-2,CASSLGGAGVNNEQFF,TGTGCCAGCAGCCTGGGGGGGGCGGGAGTCAACAATGAGCAGTTCTTC
TRBD2,TRBJ2-2,.,TRBV4-1,CASSRGSLAGGITGELFF,TGCGCCAGCAGCCGGGGGAGCCTAGCGGGGGGGATCACCGGGGAGCTGTTTTTT
TRBD1,TRBJ1-1,few,TRBV4-3,CASSRDRMNTEAFF,TGCGCCAGCAGCCGGGACAGGATGAACACTGAAGCTTTCTTT
.,TRBJ1-1,.,TRBV30,CAWTTPRGLSAFF,TGTGCCTGGACAACCCCCCGGGGTCTCTCGGCTTTCTTT
TRBD2,TRBJ2-7,.,TRBV9,CASSTGTSGSYEQYF,TGTGCCAGCAGCACCGGGACTAGCGGGAGTTACGAGCAGTACTTC
.,TRBJ2-7,.,TRBV7-9,CASSLPTYEQYF,TGTGCCAGCAGCTTACCAACCTACGAGCAGTACTTC
.,TRBJ1-2,.,TRBV21-1,CASSKGQGYGYTF,TGTGCCAGCAGCAAGGGACAGGGGTATGGCTACACCTTC
.,TRBJ1-4,once,TRBV30,CAWSQQTNEKLFF,TGTGCCTGGAGCCAACAGACTAATGAAAAACTGTTTTTT
.,TRBJ1-4,.,TRBV13,CASSLKAVNEKLFF,TGTGCCAGCAGCTTAAAAGCCGTTAATGAAAAACTGTTTTTT
TRBD1,TRBJ1-2,few,TRBV7-2,CASSYRGLLNYGYTF,TGTGCCAGCAGCTACAGGGGGCTTTTAAACTATGGCTACACCTTC
.,TRBJ1-3,.,TRBV7-9,CASRPNREIGNTIYF,TGTGCCAGCAGGCCCAACCGGGAAATCGGAAACACCATATATTTT
TRBD2,TRBJ2-5,once,TRBV7-2,CASSLKSGGVGETQYF,TGTGCCAGCAGCTTAAAGAGCGGGGGGGTCGGGGAGACCCAGTACTTC
TRBD2,TRBJ2-3,.,TRBV27,CASSWASGGSDTDTQYF,TGTGCCAGCAGTTGGGCTAGCGGGGGTTCTGACACAGATACGCAGTATTTT
.,TRBJ2-3,.,TRBV10-2,CASTLQGGDTQYF,TGCGCCAGCACCCTACAGGGTGGAGATACGCAGTATTTT
TRBD2,TRBJ2-2,.,TRBV6-5,CASSYATSGRPWELFF,TGTGCCAGCAGTTACGCCACTAGCGGGAGACCCTGGGAGCTGTTTTTT
.,TRBJ2-7,.,TRBV7-9,CASSLVAGVSEQYF,TGTGCCAGCAGCTTAGTCGCAGGTGTCTCCGAGCAGTACTTC
.,TRBJ2-2,.,TRBV4-3,CASSRGSAGELFF,TGCGCCAGCAGCCGGGGCTCGGCCGGGGAGCTGTTTTTT
.,TRBJ1-5,.,TRBV30,CAWSRGANQPQHF,TGTGCCTGGAGCAGAGGCGCGAATCAGCCCCAGCATTTT